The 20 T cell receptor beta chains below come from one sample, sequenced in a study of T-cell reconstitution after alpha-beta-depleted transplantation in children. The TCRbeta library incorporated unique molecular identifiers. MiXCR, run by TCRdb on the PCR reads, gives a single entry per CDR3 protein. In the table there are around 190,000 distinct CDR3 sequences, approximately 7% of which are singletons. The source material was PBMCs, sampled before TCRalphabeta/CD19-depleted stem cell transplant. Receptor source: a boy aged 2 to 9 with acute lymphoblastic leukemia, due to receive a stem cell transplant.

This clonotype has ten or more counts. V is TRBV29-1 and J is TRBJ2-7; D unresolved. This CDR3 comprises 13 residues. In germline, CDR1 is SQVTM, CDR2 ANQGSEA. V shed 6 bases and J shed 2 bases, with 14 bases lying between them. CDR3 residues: CSVETEEPYEQYF. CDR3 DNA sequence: TGCAGCGTAGAAACAGAGGAGCCCTACGAGCAGTACTTC.

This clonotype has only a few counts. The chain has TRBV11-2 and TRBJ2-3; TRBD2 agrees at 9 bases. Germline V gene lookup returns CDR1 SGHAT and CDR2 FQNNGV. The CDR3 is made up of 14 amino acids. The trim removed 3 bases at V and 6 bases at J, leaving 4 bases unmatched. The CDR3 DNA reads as TGTGCCAGCAGCTTTAGCGGGGGCGGGGATACGCAGTATTTT. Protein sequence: CASSFSGGGDTQYF. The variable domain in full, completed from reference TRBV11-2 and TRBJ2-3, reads EAGVAQSPRYKIIEKRQSVAFWCNPISGHATLYWYQQILGQGPKLLIQFQNNGVVDDSQLPKDRFSAERLKGVDSTLKIQPAKLEDSAVYLCASSFSGGGDTQYFGPGTRLTVL.

DNA of the CDR3: TGTGCCAGCAGCTTAGACCTAGGGGTGTACACTGAAGCTTTCTTT. This encodes CASSLDLGVYTEAFF. V usage is TRBV7-2 and J usage is TRBJ1-1; tentatively, D is TRBD1 (5 bases). Germline-derived CDR1 and CDR2 are SGHTA and FQGNSA. The CDR3 runs to 15 residues. Trimming pared 1 base from V and 3 bases from J, leaving 12 bases between. Combining the CDR3 with reference TRBV7-2 and TRBJ1-1 gives the whole variable domain GAGVSQSPSNKVTEKGKDVELRCDPISGHTALYWYRQSLGQGLEFLIYFQGNSAPDKSGLPSDRFSAERTGGSVSTLTIQRTQQEDSAVYLCASSLDLGVYTEAFFGQGTRLTVV.

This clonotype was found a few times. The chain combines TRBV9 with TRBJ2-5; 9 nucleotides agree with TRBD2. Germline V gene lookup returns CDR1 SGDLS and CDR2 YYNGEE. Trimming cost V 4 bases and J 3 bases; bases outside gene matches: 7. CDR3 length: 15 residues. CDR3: CASSLGGGGEETQYF. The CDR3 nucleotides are TGTGCCAGCAGCCTCGGCGGCGGGGGGGAAGAGACCCAGTACTTC. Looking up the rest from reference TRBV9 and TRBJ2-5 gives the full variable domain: DSGVTQTPKHLITATGQRVTLRCSPRSGDLSVYWYQQSLDQGLQFLIQYYNGEERAKGNILERFSAQQFPDLHSELNLSSLELGDSALYFCASSLGGGGEETQYFGPGTRLLVL.

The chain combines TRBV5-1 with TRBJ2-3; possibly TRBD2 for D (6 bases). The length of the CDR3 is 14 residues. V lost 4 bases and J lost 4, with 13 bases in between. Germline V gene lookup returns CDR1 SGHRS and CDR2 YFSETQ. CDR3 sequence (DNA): TGCGCCAGCAGCATGACTAGTGGCGCAGATACGCAGTATTTT. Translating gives CASSMTSGADTQYF.

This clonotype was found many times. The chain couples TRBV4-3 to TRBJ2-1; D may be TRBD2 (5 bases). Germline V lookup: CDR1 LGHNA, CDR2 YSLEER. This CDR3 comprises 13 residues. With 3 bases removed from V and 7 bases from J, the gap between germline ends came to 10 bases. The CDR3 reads CASSHAGENEQFF. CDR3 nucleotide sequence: TGCGCCAGCAGCCACGCTGGGGAGAATGAGCAGTTCTTC.

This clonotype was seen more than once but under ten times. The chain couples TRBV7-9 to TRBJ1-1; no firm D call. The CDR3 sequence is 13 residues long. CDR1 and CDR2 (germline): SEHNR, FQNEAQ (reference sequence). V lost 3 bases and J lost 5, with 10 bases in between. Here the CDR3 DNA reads TGTGCCAGCAGCTTGCCAGGCGTAACTGAAGCTTTCTTT. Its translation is CASSLPGVTEAFF.

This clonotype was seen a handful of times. In DNA, the CDR3 is TGTGCCAGCAGAGGGGGGAGAGCCAAAAACATTCAGTACTTC. Its protein is CASRGGRAKNIQYF. The chain uses TRBV28 and TRBJ2-4; D tentatively reads TRBD1 or TRBD2 (6 bases each). Trimming stripped 6 bases from V and 0 bases from J, with 9 bases between. Germline loops: CDR1 MDHEN, CDR2 SYDVKM. The CDR3 has 14 amino acids.

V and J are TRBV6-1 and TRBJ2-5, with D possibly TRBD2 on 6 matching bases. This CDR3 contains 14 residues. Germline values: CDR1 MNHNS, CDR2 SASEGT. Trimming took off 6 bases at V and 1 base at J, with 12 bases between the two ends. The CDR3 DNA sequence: TGTGCCAGCAGGCCGGGACTCCTCCAAGAGACCCAGTACTTC. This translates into CASRPGLLQETQYF.

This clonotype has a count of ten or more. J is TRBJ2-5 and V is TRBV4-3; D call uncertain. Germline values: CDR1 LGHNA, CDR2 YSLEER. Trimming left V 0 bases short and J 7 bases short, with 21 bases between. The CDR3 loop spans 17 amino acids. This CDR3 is CASSQDLASPHSSTQYF. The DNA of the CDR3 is TGCGCCAGCAGCCAAGATTTGGCTAGTCCGCACTCTTCGACCCAGTACTTC.

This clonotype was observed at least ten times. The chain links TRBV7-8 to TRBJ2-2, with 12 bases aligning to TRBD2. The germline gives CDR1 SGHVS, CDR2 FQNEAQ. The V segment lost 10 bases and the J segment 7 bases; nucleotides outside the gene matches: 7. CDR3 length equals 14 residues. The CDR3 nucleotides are TGTGCCACCAGACTAGCGGGAGATTACGGGGAGCTGTTTTTT. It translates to CATRLAGDYGELFF.

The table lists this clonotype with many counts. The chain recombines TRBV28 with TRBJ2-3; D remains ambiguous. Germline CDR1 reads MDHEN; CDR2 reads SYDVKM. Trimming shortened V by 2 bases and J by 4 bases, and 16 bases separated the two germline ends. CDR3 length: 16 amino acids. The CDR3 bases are TGTGCCAGCAGTTTACGCGAGCCCAGACGGGCAGATACGCAGTATTTT. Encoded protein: CASSLREPRRADTQYF.

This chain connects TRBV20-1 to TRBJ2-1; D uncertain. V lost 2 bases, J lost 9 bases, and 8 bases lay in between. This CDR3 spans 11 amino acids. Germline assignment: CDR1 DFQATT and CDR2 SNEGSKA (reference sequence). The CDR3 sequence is CSARLVFEQFF. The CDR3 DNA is TGCAGTGCTAGATTGGTGTTTGAGCAGTTCTTC.

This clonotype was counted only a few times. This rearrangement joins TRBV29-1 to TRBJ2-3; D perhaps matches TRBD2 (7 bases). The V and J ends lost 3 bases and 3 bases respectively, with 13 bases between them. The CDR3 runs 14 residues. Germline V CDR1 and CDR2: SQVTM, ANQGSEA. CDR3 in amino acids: CSVEGGLRTDTQYF. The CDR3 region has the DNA TGCAGCGTTGAGGGGGGGCTCCGTACAGATACGCAGTATTTT.

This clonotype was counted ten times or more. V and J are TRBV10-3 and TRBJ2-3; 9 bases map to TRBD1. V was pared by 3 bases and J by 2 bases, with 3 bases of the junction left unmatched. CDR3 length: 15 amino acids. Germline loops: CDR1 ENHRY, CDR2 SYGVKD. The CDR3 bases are TGTGCCATCAGTGAACAACAGGGGGCCACAGATACGCAGTATTTT. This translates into CAISEQQGATDTQYF.

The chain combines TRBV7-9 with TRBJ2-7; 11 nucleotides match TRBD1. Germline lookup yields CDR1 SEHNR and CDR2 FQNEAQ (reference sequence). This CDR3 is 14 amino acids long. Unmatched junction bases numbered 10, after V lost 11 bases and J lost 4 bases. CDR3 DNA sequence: TGTGCCGGATCAAGGACAGGGGGCGAGTACGAGCAGTACTTC. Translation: CAGSRTGGEYEQYF.

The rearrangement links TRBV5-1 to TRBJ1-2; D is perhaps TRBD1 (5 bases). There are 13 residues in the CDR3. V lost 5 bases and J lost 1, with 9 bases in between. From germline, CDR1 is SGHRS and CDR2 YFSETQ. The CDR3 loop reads CASSFDSNYGYTF. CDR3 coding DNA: TGCGCCAGCAGTTTCGACAGTAACTATGGCTACACCTTC. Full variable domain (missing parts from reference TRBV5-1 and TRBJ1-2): KAGVTQTPRYLIKTRGQQVTLSCSPISGHRSVSWYQQTPGQGLQFLFEYFSETQRNKGNFPGRFSGRQFSNSRSEMNVSTLELGDSALYLCASSFDSNYGYTFGSGTRLTVV.

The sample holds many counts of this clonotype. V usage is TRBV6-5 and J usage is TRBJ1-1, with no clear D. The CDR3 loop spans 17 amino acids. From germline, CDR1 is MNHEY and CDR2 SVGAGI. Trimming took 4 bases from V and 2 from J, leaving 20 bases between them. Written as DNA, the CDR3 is TGTGCCAGCAGTTCATTACGGGCCAGACGTTCTAACACTGAAGCTTTCTTT. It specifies CASSSLRARRSNTEAFF.

CDR3 amino acids: CASTADNQPQHF. As DNA, the CDR3 is TGTGCCAGCACAGCGGACAATCAGCCCCAGCATTTT. V gene TRBV12-3 or TRBV12-4 combines with J gene TRBJ1-5; unclear D gene. This CDR3 spans 12 amino acids. V gave up 7 bases and J gave up 3 bases, with 7 bases separating them.

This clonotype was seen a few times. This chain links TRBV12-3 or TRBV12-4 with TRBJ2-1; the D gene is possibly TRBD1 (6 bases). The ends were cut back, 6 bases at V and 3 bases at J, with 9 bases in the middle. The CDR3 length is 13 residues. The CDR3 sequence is CASRTGDYNEQFF. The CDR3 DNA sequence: TGTGCCAGCAGGACAGGTGACTACAATGAGCAGTTCTTC.